This TCR beta chain was captured in a study of T cell responses to AZD1222 COVID-19 vaccine. Across the whole study: Investigators merged groups given second doses at roughly 4 or roughly 12 weeks.

Only in-frame clones appear in the TCRdb table, and some are missing; sequencing was by immunoSEQ multiplex PCR. The data hold around 140,000 clones, with about nine tenths observed a single time. CDR1 is SGHRS and CDR2 is YFSETQ in the germline V gene. The CDR3 has 14 amino acids. The V gene lost 2 bases and the J gene lost 1 base, with 9 bases spanning the gap. The chain employs TRBV5-1 and TRBJ1-1, with D possibly TRBD1 on 5 matching bases. The sequence derives from an adult in good health. The source was peripheral blood, collected on day 0 of AZD1222 vaccination. CDR3 loop: CASSFGASNTEAFF. The CDR3 region has the DNA TGCGCCAGCAGCTTCGGGGCCTCGAACACTGAAGCTTTCTTT.